Below, one T cell receptor (beta chain) is given with its context. This sample was taken from a study of T cell responses to AZD1222 COVID-19 vaccine. TCRdb's table, derived via immunoSEQ multiplex PCR, lists solely in-frame clones and lacks some. The data show some 180,000 clones, roughly 92% seen once. The material was peripheral blood, obtained on day 0 of AZD1222 vaccination. This clonotype was obtained from an adult in good health.

CDR3 residues: CASSVGQFPNSPLHF. The CDR3 DNA is TGTGCCAGCAGCGTCGGACAGTTCCCCAATTCACCCCTCCACTTT. The chain employs TRBV7-8 and TRBJ1-6, with D tentatively TRBD1 (6 bases). This CDR3 spans 15 amino acids. Germline V lookup: CDR1 SGHVS, CDR2 FQNEAQ. V was clipped by 5 bases and J by 7 bases, with 15 bases between them.